This T cell receptor beta chain was identified in a study of T-cell memory formation after mild COVID-19. Study as a whole: TCR clusters mostly belonged to single donors. Study results and limitations: There were some responding clones in pre-infection memory, which suggested that cross-reactive memory had joined. What remained unconfirmed was the SARS-CoV-2 specificity of second-wave clones peaking on day 37.

Trimming pared 3 bases from V and 6 bases from J, leaving 6 bases between. CDR1 and CDR2 from the germline V gene are SGHAT and FQNNGV. The length of the CDR3 is 11 residues. TCR alpha and TCR beta cDNA libraries with sample barcodes and UMIs came from 5'RACE using constant-segment primers. TCRdb fed the 5' RACE reads into MiXCR, producing one record per CDR3 protein. This table holds more than 150,000 distinct CDR3 sequences, roughly 12% found once. This clonotype has a handful of counts. Its target is unknown. The source is a young man who had mild COVID-19 (a few samples of this study predate the infection). Cell type and time point are not known. The chain couples TRBV11-2 to TRBJ2-7; D gene uncertain. The source material was PBMCs or a T cell subset sorted from them (not recorded which). The CDR3 loop is CASSFQVEQYF. Written as DNA, the CDR3 is TGTGCCAGCAGCTTTCAGGTCGAGCAGTACTTC.